This T cell receptor (beta chain) appears in the sequencing data of a study of shared clonotypes between healthy human individuals. Broader study findings: Naive CD4 clonotype sharing across several donors was approximately 5%.

This CDR3 has 14 amino acids. Trimming pared 1 base from V and 5 bases from J, leaving 11 bases between. Germline V gene data show CDR1 as KGHSY and CDR2 as FQNENV. Naive CD8 cells lacked CD45RO, underwent positive selection for CCR7 and left out terminally differentiated effector memory CD45RA+ cells. The assay was immunoSEQ multiplex PCR, and TCRdb's table has in-frame clones only and misses some. The data show around 2.1 million clones, with 90% to 95% seen just once and approximately 1.7% held by the top ten. On this clone itself: Its antigen is unidentified.

This TCR derives from a man aged 18 to 29 in good health. Some clones in this sample may be carry-over from other donors' samples. Sequenced: naive CD8+ T cells from PBMCs. The chain has TRBV16 and TRBJ2-5; no firm D call. CDR3 coding DNA: TGTGCCAGCAGCCAATTGGGAATTCGGGAGACCCAGTACTTC. It codes for CASSQLGIRETQYF.